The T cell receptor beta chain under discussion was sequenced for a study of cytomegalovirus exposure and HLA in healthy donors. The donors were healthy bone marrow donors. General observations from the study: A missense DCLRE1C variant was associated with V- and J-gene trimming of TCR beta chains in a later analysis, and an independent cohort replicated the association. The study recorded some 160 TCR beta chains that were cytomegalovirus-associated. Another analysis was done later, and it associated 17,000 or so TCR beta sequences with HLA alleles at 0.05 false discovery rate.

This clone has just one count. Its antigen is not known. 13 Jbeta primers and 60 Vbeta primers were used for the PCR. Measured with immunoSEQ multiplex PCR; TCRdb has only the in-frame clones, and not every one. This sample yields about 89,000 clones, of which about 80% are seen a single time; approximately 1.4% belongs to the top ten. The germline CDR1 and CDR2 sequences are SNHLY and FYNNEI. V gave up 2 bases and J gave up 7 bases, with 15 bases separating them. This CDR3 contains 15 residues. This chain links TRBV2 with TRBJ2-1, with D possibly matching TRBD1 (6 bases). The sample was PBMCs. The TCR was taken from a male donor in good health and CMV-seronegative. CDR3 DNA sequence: TGTGCCAGCAGTGAAACGACGACAGGACCGAATGAGCAGTTCTTC. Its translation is CASSETTTGPNEQFF.